Below, 16 T cell receptor beta chains from the same sample are listed, as sequenced in a study of early T cells in non-severe SARS-CoV-2 infection. In TCRdb, the 5' RACE reads were re-called with MiXCR into one record per CDR3 protein. This repertoire shows 70,000 to 90,000 distinct CDR3 sequences, roughly a tenth found once; its top ten account for 8% to 10%. Sample: whole blood, taken at baseline. The receptor set was obtained from an adult who was a healthcare worker with PCR-confirmed SARS-CoV-2 infection or an uninfected control (not recorded which).

This chain joins TRBV7-9 and TRBJ1-3, with 9 bases matching TRBD1. The germline V gene has CDR1 SEHNR and CDR2 FQNEAQ (reference sequence). The J segment lost 1 base and the V segment lost 5 bases, leaving 3 bases of the junction unmatched. CDR3 length: 15 residues. The CDR3 DNA is TGTGCCAGCAGCAAACAGGGGGCGTCTGGAAACACCATATATTTT. The encoded protein is CASSKQGASGNTIYF.

V usage is TRBV29-1 and J usage is TRBJ2-3; 8 bases are a match to TRBD1. The V gene end was trimmed by 6 bases and the J gene end by 1 base; junction bases not matched to a gene: 3. The CDR3 has 13 amino acids. From germline, CDR1 is SQVTM and CDR2 ANQGSEA. The CDR3 nucleotides read TGCAGCGTACGACAGGGGCGCACAGATACGCAGTATTTT. Protein product: CSVRQGRTDTQYF.

This clonotype was found many times. The gene calls are TRBV28 and TRBJ2-7, with 12 bases aligning to TRBD1. This CDR3 contains 15 residues. The V and J ends lost 7 bases and 5 bases, in that order; junction bases with no gene match: 9. The germline V gene has CDR1 MDHEN and CDR2 SYDVKM. CDR3 nucleotides: TGTGCCAGCACCTTAGCCGGGACAGGGGGCCACGAGCAGTACTTC. It specifies CASTLAGTGGHEQYF.

This clonotype was found many times. V gene TRBV7-3 combines with J gene TRBJ2-5, with D perhaps matching TRBD2 (5 bases). Looked up from germline, CDR1 is SGHTA and CDR2 is FQGTGA. The V gene lost 2 bases and the J gene lost 5 bases, with 12 bases spanning the gap. The CDR3 length is 14 residues. Written as DNA, the CDR3 is TGTGCCAGCAGCTTAGGTGGAACGGGGGAGACCCAGTACTTC. It is translated as CASSLGGTGETQYF.

J is TRBJ1-5 and V is TRBV12-3 or TRBV12-4; D is possibly TRBD1 (6 bases). V dropped 7 bases and J dropped 9 bases, with 16 bases sitting between them. This CDR3 comprises 13 residues. CDR3 protein: CASTGGPRRPQHF. The CDR3 DNA reads TGTGCCAGCACGGGGGGGCCGAGGCGGCCCCAGCATTTT.

Comment on this clonotype: Since no conserved phenylalanine or tryptophan closes the CDR3, a read error is the likely cause. The rearrangement joins TRBV20-1 to TRBJ2-7; weak D call: TRBD1 (6 bases). V was trimmed by 4 bases and J by 0 bases, leaving 16 bases between them. This CDR3 is built from 15 residues. CDR1 and CDR2 (germline): DFQATT, SNEGSKA (reference sequence). The CDR3 spells CSATRDRPSSYEQYI. The DNA for the CDR3 is TGCAGTGCTACCCGAGACAGGCCAAGCTCCTACGAGCAGTACATC.

This clonotype has ten or more counts. The V and J genes are TRBV3-1 and TRBJ1-1, with D perhaps TRBD1 (5 bases). This CDR3 comprises 14 residues. Germline CDR1 and CDR2: LGHDT and YNNKEL (reference sequence). V lost 5 bases and J lost 12, with 22 bases in between. The CDR3 loop reads CASSFQGMSGKPFF. The CDR3 DNA follows: TGTGCCAGCAGCTTCCAGGGAATGTCGGGCAAACCTTTCTTT.

The chain is built from TRBV2 and TRBJ2-2; D is tentatively TRBD1 or TRBD2 (6 bases each). The CDR3 totals 13 residues. Germline CDR1 SNHLY, CDR2 FYNNEI. Between the trimmed V and J ends, which lost 1 base and 9 bases, there was a span of 9 bases. The CDR3: CASSEVGGRELFF. The CDR3 DNA is TGTGCCAGCAGTGAAGTGGGGGGCAGGGAGCTGTTTTTT.

This chain joins TRBV5-1 and TRBJ2-7; no reliable D call. The length of the CDR3 is 13 residues. The V and J ends lost 2 bases and 0 bases respectively, with 6 bases between them. Germline CDR1 SGHRS, CDR2 YFSETQ. In DNA form, the CDR3 reads TGCGCCAGCAGCTTAGAATTCTCCTACGAGCAGTACTTC. Translation gives CASSLEFSYEQYF.

This clonotype occurred a few times. The chain joins TRBV7-9 to TRBJ1-5, with a weak D call TRBD1 (5 bases). CDR1 is SEHNR, CDR2 FQNEAQ, per germline (reference sequence). The CDR3 covers 15 residues. V dropped 5 bases and J dropped 5 bases, with 16 bases sitting between them. The CDR3 sequence: CASSEGISPHQPQHF. DNA for the CDR3: TGTGCCAGCAGCGAGGGGATCAGCCCCCATCAGCCCCAGCATTTT.

The V and J genes are TRBV20-1 and TRBJ1-6; D not resolved. In germline, CDR1 is DFQATT, CDR2 SNEGSKA (reference sequence). With 3 bases removed from V and 7 bases from J, the gap between germline ends came to 10 bases. CDR3 length: 13 residues. CDR3 sequence: CSASRSLNSPLHF. The CDR3 DNA follows: TGCAGTGCTAGTCGCTCCCTCAATTCACCCCTCCACTTT.

V is TRBV4-1 and J is TRBJ2-2; 14 bases align to TRBD2. The CDR3 contains 18 residues. CDR1 MGHRA and CDR2 YSYEKL come from the germline V gene. The ends lost 2 bases at V and 5 bases at J; junction bases unmatched: 7. The CDR3 loop reads CASSQIGTSGRGTGELFF. Here the CDR3 DNA reads TGCGCCAGCAGCCAAATCGGGACTAGCGGGAGAGGTACCGGGGAGCTGTTTTTT.

This clonotype turned up a few times. The chain uses TRBV4-1 and TRBJ2-3; 7 nucleotides align to TRBD1. CDR3 length: 15 amino acids. Germline lookup yields CDR1 MGHRA and CDR2 YSYEKL. The V segment lost 0 bases and the J segment 4 bases; nucleotides outside the gene matches: 4. The CDR3 sequence is CASSQDGTGADTQYF. CDR3 nucleotides: TGCGCCAGCAGCCAAGATGGCACAGGGGCAGATACGCAGTATTTT.

The gene calls are TRBV27 and TRBJ2-7; 9 nucleotides line up with TRBD2. Trimming cost V 2 bases and J 4 bases; bases outside gene matches: 6. The CDR3 is made up of 15 amino acids. The germline V gene encodes CDR1 MNHEY and CDR2 SMNVEV (reference sequence). CDR3 nucleotides: TGTGCCAGCAGTTTACGCGGCGGGAGGGCGTACGAGCAGTACTTC. Its protein is CASSLRGGRAYEQYF.

The chain uses TRBV20-1 and TRBJ2-1; 14 positions match TRBD2. V lost 0 bases to trimming and J lost 6 bases; unmatched junction nucleotides: 1. This CDR3 comprises 15 residues. CDR1 and CDR2 (germline): DFQATT, SNEGSKA (reference sequence). Written as DNA, the CDR3 is TGCAGTGCTAGAGAGGGGACTAGCGGGAGCAATGAGCAGTTCTTC. Translating it yields CSAREGTSGSNEQFF.

This rearrangement joins TRBV5-4 to TRBJ2-7, with 10 positions matching TRBD2. The CDR3 runs 14 residues. With 2 bases clipped from V and 2 bases from J, the junction kept 1 base outside the gene matches. Germline loops: CDR1 SGHNT, CDR2 YYREEE (reference sequence). CDR3 in DNA: TGTGCCAGCAGCTTCACTAGCGGGACCTACGAGCAGTACTTC. Amino acid sequence: CASSFTSGTYEQYF.